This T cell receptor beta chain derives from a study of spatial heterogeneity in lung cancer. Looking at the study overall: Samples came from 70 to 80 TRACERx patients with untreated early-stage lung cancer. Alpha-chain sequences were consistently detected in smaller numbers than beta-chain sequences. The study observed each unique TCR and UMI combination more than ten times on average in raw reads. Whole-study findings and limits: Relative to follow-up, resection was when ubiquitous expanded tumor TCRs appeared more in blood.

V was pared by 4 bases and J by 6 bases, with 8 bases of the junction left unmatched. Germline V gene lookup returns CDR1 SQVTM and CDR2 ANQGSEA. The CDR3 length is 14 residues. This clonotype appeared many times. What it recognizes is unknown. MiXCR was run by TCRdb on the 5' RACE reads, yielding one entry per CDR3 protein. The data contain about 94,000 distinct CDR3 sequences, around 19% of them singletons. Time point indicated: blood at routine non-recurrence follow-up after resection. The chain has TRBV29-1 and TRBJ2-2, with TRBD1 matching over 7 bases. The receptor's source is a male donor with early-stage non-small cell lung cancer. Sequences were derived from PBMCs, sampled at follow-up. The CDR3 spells CSVGRGGLAGELFF. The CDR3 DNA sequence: TGCAGCGTTGGGAGAGGGGGCTTGGCCGGGGAGCTGTTTTTT.